By its share, the clone carrying this T cell receptor beta chain is medium-sized. Its antigen is unknown. The sample originates from a study of CD8 T cells in ankylosing spondylitis. General observations from the study: Significant enrichment of disease-linked clones was reportedly seen in matched ankylosing spondylitis synovial fluid. The study identified a TCR beta motif of under ten highly homologous variants that appeared characteristic of ankylosing spondylitis blood.

Germline CDR1 reads MDHEN; CDR2 reads SYDVKM. The CDR3 is made up of 13 amino acids. J gave up 5 bases and V 5 bases, and 3 bases lay outside the gene matches. Quantitative 5'-RACE with molecular barcodes was used to make the TCR beta libraries. MiXCR, applied by TCRdb to the 5' RACE reads, yields one record per CDR3 protein. The table records roughly 150,000 distinct CDR3 sequences, around a third of them present only once. Sequencing was done on a sample of synovial fluid, either unsorted or a sorted T cell fraction (not recorded which). The TCR originated in a male donor with ankylosing spondylitis. The rearrangement links TRBV28 to TRBJ1-1; 9 bases are a match to TRBD1. The CDR3 region is CASSRDRVTEAFF. The CDR3 coding sequence is TGTGCCAGCAGTCGGGACAGGGTAACTGAAGCTTTCTTT.